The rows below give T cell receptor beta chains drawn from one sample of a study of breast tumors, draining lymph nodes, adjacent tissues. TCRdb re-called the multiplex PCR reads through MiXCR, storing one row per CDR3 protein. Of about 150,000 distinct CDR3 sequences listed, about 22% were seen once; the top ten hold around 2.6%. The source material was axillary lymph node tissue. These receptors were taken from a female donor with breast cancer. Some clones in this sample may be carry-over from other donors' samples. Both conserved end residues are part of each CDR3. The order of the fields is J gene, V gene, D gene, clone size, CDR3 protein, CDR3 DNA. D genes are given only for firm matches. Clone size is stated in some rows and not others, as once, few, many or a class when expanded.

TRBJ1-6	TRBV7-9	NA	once	CASSPGGTNNSPLHF	TGTGCCAGCAGCCCAGGTGGCACCAATAATTCACCCCTCCACTTT
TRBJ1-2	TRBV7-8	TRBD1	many	CASSMTGDLSFDYTF	TGTGCCAGCAGCATGACAGGGGATCTATCTTTCGACTACACCTTC
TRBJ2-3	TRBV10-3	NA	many	CAIKSQGGKDTQYF	TGTGCCATCAAGAGTCAGGGAGGAAAAGATACGCAGTATTTT
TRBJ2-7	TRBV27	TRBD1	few	CASSLIRDRGGREQYF	TGTGCCAGCAGTTTAATTCGGGACAGGGGTGGTCGCGAGCAGTACTTC
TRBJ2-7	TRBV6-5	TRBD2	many	CASSYGAGGGLEQYF	TGTGCCAGCAGTTACGGAGCGGGAGGGGGTCTCGAGCAGTACTTC
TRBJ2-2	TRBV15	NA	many	CATSTRDSNTGELFF	TGTGCCACCAGCACCCGGGACTCGAACACCGGGGAGCTGTTTTTT
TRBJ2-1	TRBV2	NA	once	CASSEYSWQFF	TGTGCCAGCAGTGAATATAGCTGGCAGTTCTTC
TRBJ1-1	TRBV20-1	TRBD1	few	CSARGTGGHTEAFF	TGCAGTGCTAGGGGGACAGGGGGACACACTGAAGCTTTCTTT
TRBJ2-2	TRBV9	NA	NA	CASSVGVESTGELFF	TGTGCCAGCAGCGTAGGAGTGGAGAGCACCGGGGAGCTGTTTTTT
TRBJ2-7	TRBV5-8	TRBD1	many	CASSSGTGGEEQYF	TGTGCCAGCAGCTCCGGGACAGGGGGCGAAGAGCAGTACTTC
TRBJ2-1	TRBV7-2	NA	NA	CASSLERSAVYEQFF	TGTGCCAGCAGCTTAGAAAGGTCTGCCGTATATGAGCAGTTCTTC
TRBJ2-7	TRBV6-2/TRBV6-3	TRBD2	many	CASSYTREGSNYEQYF	TGTGCCAGCAGTTACACTCGGGAGGGATCCAACTACGAGCAGTACTTC
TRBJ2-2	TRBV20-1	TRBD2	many	CSATQPSGSLTGELFF	TGCAGTGCTACCCAACCTAGCGGGAGTCTGACCGGGGAGCTGTTTTTT
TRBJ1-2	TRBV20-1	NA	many	CSASPGTDYGYTF	TGCAGTGCTAGTCCCGGGACGGATTATGGCTACACCTTC
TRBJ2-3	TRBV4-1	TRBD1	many	CASSQAGTGRADTQYF	TGCGCCAGCAGCCAGGCCGGGACAGGGCGGGCAGATACGCAGTATTTT
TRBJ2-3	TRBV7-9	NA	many	CASSLDGTRTDTQYF	TGTGCCAGCAGCTTAGACGGGACTCGTACAGATACGCAGTATTTT
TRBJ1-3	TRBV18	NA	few	CASSTKLLGSGNTIYF	TGTGCCAGCTCCACAAAGCTGCTGGGGTCTGGAAACACCATATATTTT
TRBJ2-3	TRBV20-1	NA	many	CSAWINHMGGRTDTQYF	TGCAGTGCGTGGATTAACCACATGGGCGGCCGCACAGATACGCAGTATTTT
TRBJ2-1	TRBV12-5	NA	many	CASGLETGQFF	TGTGCTAGTGGTTTGGAGACAGGGCAGTTCTTC
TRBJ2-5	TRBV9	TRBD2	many	CASSVFASGQETQYF	TGTGCCAGCAGCGTCTTTGCTAGCGGTCAAGAGACCCAGTACTTC
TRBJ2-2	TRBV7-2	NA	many	CASSRAGSTGELFF	TGTGCCAGCAGCCGCGCAGGGAGCACCGGGGAGCTGTTTTTT
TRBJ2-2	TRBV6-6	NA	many	CASSYGGAGSGELFF	TGTGCCAGCAGTTACGGGGGAGCAGGGTCCGGGGAGCTGTTTTTT